The subject of this entry is one TCR beta chain. The antigen is unknown. Alongside a J-beta primer mix, a sample-barcoded 5' primer served in a second PCR lasting 7 to 11 cycles. From each sample, at least 2.5 million paired-end reads containing CDR3 were obtained. In TCRdb, the 5' RACE reads were re-called with MiXCR into one record per CDR3 protein. The table includes around 1,000,000 distinct CDR3 sequences, 25% detected once. The sample belongs to a study of blood T cells in healthy people across ages. CDR3 length: 15 amino acids. The germline V and J ends were trimmed by 8 bases and 4 bases, with 17 bases remaining between them. Germline V gives CDR1 MNHEY, CDR2 SMNVEV (reference sequence). Study results and limitations: Both higher diversity and more naive CD4+ cells marked long-lived donors when set against aged donors.

The sample was also reused in another study, on T cells of mothers and their children.

The V call is TRBV27, the J call TRBJ1-4; maybe TRBD1 (5 bases). This sequence was found in a girl aged 2 to 9 in good health. Sequencing input: blood. The CDR3 DNA sequence: TGTGCCAGCGGGGCGACAGTTTATGATAATGAAAAACTGTTTTTT. Amino acids: CASGATVYDNEKLFF.